This T cell receptor (beta chain) was documented in a study of blood T cell repertoires in COVID-19. Study in general: The samples span acute and convalescent COVID-19 from the United States, Italy and Spain. T cells, B-cell-depleted T cells, or PBMCs provided the cDNA or gDNA that served as material.

The CDR3 consists of 15 residues. Germline values: CDR1 KGHSH, CDR2 LQKENI. V trimming: 6 bases; J trimming: 1 base; junction bases outside the gene matches: 5. As handled by the study authors: Reference gene primers were amplified, and this amplification served to estimate nucleated cell counts. TCRdb keeps only in-frame clones here, not all; method: immunoSEQ multiplex PCR. For V, J and clone size, that table is used; D and trimming come from the DNA. The sample consists of about 76,000 clones, approximately 88% of them appearing once. Input material: peripheral blood. V usage is TRBV18 and J usage is TRBJ2-7; 11 nucleotides align to TRBD1. The source is a man in his fifties with active COVID-19. CDR3 nucleotide sequence: TGTGCCAGCTCCCTCGGACAGGGGGCTTCCTACGAGCAGTACTTC. It specifies CASSLGQGASYEQYF.